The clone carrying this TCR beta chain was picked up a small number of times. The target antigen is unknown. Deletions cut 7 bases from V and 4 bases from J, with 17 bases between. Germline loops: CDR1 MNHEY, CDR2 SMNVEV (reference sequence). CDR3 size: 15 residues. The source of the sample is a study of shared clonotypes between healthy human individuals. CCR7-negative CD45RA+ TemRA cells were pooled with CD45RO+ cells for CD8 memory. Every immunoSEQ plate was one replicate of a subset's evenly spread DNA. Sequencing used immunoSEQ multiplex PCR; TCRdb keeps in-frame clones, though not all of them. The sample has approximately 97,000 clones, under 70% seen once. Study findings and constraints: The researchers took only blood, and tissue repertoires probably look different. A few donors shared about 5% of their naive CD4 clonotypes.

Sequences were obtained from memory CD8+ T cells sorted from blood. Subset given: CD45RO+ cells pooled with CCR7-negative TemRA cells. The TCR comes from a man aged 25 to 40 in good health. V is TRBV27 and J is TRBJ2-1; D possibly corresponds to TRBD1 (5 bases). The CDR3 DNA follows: TGTGCCAGCACCATGGTTGGGGCTGCGTACAATGAGCAGTTCTTC. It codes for CASTMVGAAYNEQFF.